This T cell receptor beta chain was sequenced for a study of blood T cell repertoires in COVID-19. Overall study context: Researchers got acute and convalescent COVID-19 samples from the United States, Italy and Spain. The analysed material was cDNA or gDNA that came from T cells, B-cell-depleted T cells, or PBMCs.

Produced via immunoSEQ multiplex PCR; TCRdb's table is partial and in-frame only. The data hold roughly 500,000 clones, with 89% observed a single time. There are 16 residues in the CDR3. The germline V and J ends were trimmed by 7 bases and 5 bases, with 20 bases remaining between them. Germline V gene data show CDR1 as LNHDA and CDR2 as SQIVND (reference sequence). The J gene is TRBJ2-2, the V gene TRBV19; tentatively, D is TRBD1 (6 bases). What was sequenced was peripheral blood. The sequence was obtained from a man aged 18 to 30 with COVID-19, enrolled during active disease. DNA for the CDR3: TGTGCCAGTAACACCCTCCAGGGGTTTCAAACCGGGGAGCTGTTTTTT. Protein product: CASNTLQGFQTGELFF. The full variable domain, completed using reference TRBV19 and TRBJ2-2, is DGGITQSPKYLFRKEGQNVTLSCEQNLNHDAMYWYRQDPGQGLRLIYYSQIVNDFQKGDIAEGYSVSREKKESFPLTVTSAQKNPTAFYLCASNTLQGFQTGELFFGEGSRLTVL.